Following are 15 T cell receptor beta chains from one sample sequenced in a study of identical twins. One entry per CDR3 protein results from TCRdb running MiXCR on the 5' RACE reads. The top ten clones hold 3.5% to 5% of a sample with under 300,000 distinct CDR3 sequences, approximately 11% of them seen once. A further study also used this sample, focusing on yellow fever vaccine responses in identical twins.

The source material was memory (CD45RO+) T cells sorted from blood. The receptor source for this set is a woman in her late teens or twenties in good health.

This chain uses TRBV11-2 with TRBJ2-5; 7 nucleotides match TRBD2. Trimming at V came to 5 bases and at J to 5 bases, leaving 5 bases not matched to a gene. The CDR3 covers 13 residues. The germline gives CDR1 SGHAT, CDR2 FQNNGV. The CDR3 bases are TGTGCCAGCAGCCGTGGACTAGTTGAGACCCAGTACTTC. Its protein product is CASSRGLVETQYF.

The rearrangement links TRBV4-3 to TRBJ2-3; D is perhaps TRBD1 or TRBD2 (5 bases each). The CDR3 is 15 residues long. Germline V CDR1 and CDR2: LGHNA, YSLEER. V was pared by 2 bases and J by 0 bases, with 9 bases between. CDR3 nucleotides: TGCGCCAGCAGCCAACGAGGGGTTAGCACAGATACGCAGTATTTT. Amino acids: CASSQRGVSTDTQYF.

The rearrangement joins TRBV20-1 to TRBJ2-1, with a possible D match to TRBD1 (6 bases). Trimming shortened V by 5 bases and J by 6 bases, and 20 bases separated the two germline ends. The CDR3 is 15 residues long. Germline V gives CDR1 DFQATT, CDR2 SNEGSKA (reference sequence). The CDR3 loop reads CSAQPPGHGPNEQFF. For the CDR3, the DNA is TGCAGTGCTCAACCGCCGGGACACGGACCCAATGAGCAGTTCTTC.

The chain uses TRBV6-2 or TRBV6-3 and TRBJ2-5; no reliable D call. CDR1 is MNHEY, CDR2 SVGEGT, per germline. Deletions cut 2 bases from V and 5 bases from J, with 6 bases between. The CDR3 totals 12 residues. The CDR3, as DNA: TGTGCCAGCAGTTACCTGCCGGAGACCCAGTACTTC. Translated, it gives CASSYLPETQYF.

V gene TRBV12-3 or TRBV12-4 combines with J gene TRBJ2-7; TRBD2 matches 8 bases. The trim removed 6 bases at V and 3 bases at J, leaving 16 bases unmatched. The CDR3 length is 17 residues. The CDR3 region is CASSPLGLSGGNYEQYF. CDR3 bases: TGTGCCAGCAGCCCCCTGGGCCTGAGCGGGGGTAACTACGAGCAGTACTTC.

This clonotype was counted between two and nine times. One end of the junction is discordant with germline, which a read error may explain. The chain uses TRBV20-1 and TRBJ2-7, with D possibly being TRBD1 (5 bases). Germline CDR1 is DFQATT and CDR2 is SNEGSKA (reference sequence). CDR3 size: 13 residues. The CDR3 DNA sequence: TGCAGTGTTAGAGGTGGGGCTAACTACGAGCAGTACTTC. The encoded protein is CSVRGGANYEQYF.

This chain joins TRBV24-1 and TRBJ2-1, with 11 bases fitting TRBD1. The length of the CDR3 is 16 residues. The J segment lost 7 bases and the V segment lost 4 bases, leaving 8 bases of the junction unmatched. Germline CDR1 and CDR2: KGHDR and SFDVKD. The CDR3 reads CATSDPGDRGINEQFF. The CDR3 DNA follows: TGTGCCACCAGTGACCCAGGGGACAGGGGGATTAATGAGCAGTTCTTC.

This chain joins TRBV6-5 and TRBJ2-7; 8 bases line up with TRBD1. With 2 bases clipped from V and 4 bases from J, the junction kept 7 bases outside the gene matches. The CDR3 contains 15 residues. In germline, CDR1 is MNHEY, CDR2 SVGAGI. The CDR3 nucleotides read TGTGCCAGCAGTTACCACAGGGGGTTGGGGTACGAGCAGTACTTC. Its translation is CASSYHRGLGYEQYF.

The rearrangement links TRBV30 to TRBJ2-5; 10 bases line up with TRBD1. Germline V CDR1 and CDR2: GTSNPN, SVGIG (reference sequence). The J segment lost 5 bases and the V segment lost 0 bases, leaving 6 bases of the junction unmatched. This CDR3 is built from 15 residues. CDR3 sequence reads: CAWSVWTGGSETQYF. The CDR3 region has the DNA TGTGCCTGGAGTGTATGGACAGGGGGATCGGAGACCCAGTACTTC.

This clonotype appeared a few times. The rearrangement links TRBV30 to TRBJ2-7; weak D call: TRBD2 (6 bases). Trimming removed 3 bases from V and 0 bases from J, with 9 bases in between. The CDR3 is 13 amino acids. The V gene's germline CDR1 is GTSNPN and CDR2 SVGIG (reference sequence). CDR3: CAWSGGISYEQYF. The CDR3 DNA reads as TGTGCCTGGAGCGGGGGAATCTCCTACGAGCAGTACTTC.

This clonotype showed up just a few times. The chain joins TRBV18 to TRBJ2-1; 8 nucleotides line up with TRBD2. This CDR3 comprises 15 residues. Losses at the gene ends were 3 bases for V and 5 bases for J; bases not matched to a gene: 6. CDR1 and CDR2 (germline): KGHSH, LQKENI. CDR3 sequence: CASSPTSGADNEQFF. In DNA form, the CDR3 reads TGTGCCAGCTCACCCACTAGCGGAGCCGACAATGAGCAGTTCTTC.

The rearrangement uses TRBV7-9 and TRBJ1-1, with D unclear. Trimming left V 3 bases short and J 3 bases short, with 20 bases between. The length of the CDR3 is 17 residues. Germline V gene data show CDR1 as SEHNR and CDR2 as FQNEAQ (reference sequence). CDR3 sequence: CASSFRVFGNRDTEAFF. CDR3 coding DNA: TGTGCCAGCAGCTTCCGTGTTTTTGGGAATCGAGACACTGAAGCTTTCTTT.

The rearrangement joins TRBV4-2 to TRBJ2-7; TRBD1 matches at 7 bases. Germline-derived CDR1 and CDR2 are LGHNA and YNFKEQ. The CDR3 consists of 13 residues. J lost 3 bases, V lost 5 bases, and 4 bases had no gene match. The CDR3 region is CASSSGQNYEQYF. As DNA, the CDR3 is TGTGCCAGCAGCTCGGGACAGAACTACGAGCAGTACTTC.

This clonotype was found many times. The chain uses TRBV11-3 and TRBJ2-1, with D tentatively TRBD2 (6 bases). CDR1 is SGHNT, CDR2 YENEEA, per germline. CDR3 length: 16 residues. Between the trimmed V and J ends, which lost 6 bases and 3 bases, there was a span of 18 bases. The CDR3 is CASRTSGTALYNEQFF. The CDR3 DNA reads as TGTGCCAGCAGAACTTCCGGGACTGCACTCTACAATGAGCAGTTCTTC.

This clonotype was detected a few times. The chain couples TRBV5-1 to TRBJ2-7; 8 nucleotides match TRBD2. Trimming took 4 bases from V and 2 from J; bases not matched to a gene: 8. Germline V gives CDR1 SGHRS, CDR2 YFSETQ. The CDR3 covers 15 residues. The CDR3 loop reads CASSPIAGLTYEQYF. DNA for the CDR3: TGCGCCAGCAGCCCAATAGCGGGACTGACCTACGAGCAGTACTTC. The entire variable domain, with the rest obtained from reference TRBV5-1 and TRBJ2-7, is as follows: KAGVTQTPRYLIKTRGQQVTLSCSPISGHRSVSWYQQTPGQGLQFLFEYFSETQRNKGNFPGRFSGRQFSNSRSEMNVSTLELGDSALYLCASSPIAGLTYEQYFGPGTRLTVT.